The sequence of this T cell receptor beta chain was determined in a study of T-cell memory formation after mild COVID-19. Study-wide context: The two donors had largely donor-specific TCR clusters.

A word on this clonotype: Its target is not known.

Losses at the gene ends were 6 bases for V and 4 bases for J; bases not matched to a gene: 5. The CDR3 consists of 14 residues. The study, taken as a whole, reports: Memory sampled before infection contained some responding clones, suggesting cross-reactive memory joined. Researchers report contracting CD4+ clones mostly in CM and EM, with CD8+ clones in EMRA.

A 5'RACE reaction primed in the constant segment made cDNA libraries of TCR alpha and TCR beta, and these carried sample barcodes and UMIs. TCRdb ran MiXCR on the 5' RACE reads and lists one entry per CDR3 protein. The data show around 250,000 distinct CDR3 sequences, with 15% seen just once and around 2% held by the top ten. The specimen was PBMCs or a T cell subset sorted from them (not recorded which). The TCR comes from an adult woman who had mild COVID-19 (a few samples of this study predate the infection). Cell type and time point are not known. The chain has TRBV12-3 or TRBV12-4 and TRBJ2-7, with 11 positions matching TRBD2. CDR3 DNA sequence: TGTGCCAGCAGCTCTAGCGGGAGGCATTACGAGCAGTACTTC. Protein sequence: CASSSSGRHYEQYF.